The 24 T cell receptor beta chains listed next were all sequenced from one sample in a study of T cell changes during pregnancy in multiple sclerosis. Sequencing was performed with immunoSEQ multiplex PCR; in TCRdb, only in-frame clones are kept and a portion is missing. The sample gives about 44,000 clones, approximately 90% of which show up once; over 0.5% is in the top ten. The sequenced sample was CD4+ T cells from peripheral blood mononuclear cells, obtained in the third trimester of pregnancy. Receptors were obtained from a female donor with multiple sclerosis, enrolled in a pregnancy study.

This clone appeared a single time. The rearrangement joins TRBV19 to TRBJ2-6; TRBD2 aligns across 7 bases. With 5 bases clipped from V and 4 bases from J, the junction kept 5 bases outside the gene matches. CDR3 length: 15 residues. Germline V lookup: CDR1 LNHDA, CDR2 SQIVND (reference sequence). As DNA, the CDR3 is TGTGCCAGTAGTGTGGGGACTACAGGGGCCAACGTCCTGACTTTC. It is translated as CASSVGTTGANVLTF.

This chain connects TRBV18 to TRBJ1-1, with 7 bases matching TRBD1. From germline, CDR1 is KGHSH and CDR2 LQKENI. V lost 7 bases and J lost 3; bases outside the gene matches: 5. This CDR3 is 13 amino acids long. The CDR3 DNA reads TGTGCCAGCTTAAGGGACAGTTACACTGAAGCTTTCTTT. It specifies CASLRDSYTEAFF.

The CDR3 region is CASRKGLAGGKNIQYF. The CDR3 nucleotides read TGTGCCAGCAGAAAGGGACTAGCGGGAGGCAAAAACATTCAGTACTTC. The V and J genes are TRBV5-6 and TRBJ2-4; TRBD2 agrees at 15 bases. The J segment lost 3 bases and the V segment lost 5 bases, leaving 3 bases of the junction unmatched. Germline assignment: CDR1 SGHDT and CDR2 YYEEEE. CDR3 size: 16 residues.

The chain recombines TRBV2 with TRBJ1-5; 7 nucleotides align to TRBD1. The V segment lost 8 bases and the J segment 0 bases; nucleotides outside the gene matches: 7. Germline CDR1 reads SNHLY; CDR2 reads FYNNEI. The CDR3 loop spans 15 amino acids. CDR3 nucleotides: TGTGCCAGCTCAGGGACAGAACATAGCAATCAGCCCCAGCATTTT. Translated, it gives CASSGTEHSNQPQHF. Complete variable domain (other parts from reference TRBV2 and TRBJ1-5): EPEVTQTPSHQVTQMGQEVILRCVPISNHLYFYWYRQILGQKVEFLVSFYNNEISEKSEIFDDQFSVERPDGSNFTLKIRSTKLEDSAMYFCASSGTEHSNQPQHFGDGTRLSIL.

The V and J genes are TRBV5-1 and TRBJ1-1, with D hard to call. Trimming pared 3 bases from V and 1 base from J, leaving 10 bases between. This CDR3 has 14 residues. The germline V gene encodes CDR1 SGHRS and CDR2 YFSETQ. The CDR3 bases are TGCGCCAGCAGCTCGTCCCCCGGGAACACTGAAGCTTTCTTT. Translated, it gives CASSSSPGNTEAFF.

This clone turned up a few times. The genes are TRBV14 and TRBJ1-1; D call uncertain. The CDR3 sequence is 15 residues long. Germline V gene lookup returns CDR1 SGHDN and CDR2 FVKESK. Deletions cut 2 bases from V and 1 base from J, with 11 bases between. CDR3: CASSQSVNRNTEAFF. CDR3 in DNA: TGTGCCAGCAGCCAATCGGTTAACCGGAACACTGAAGCTTTCTTT.

V usage is TRBV28 and J usage is TRBJ2-7, with TRBD1 matching over 7 bases. This CDR3 is 16 amino acids long. J lost 0 bases, V lost 0 bases, and 5 bases had no gene match. Germline V gene lookup returns CDR1 MDHEN and CDR2 SYDVKM. The CDR3 is CASSLWFGDSSYEQYF. CDR3 nucleotides: TGTGCCAGCAGTTTATGGTTCGGGGACAGCTCCTACGAGCAGTACTTC.

The rearrangement uses TRBV7-3 and TRBJ2-1; perhaps TRBD1 as D (6 bases). The germline V gene has CDR1 SGHTA and CDR2 FQGTGA. Trimming pared 2 bases from V and 9 bases from J, leaving 8 bases between. The CDR3 has 12 residues. CDR3 in amino acids: CASSLLGGEQFF. In DNA, the CDR3 is TGTGCCAGCAGCTTACTAGGGGGTGAGCAGTTCTTC.

This chain connects TRBV7-2 to TRBJ1-1; 7 bases fit TRBD1. This CDR3 has 14 residues. The V gene's germline CDR1 is SGHTA and CDR2 FQGNSA. After removal of 2 bases from V and 6 bases from J, the junction contained 6 bases not matched to a gene. CDR3 coding DNA: TGTGCCAGCAGCTTATTAGGGGGCAGCGCTGAAGCTTTCTTT. Amino acid sequence: CASSLLGGSAEAFF.

The V gene is TRBV28, the J gene TRBJ2-1; 8 bases align to TRBD1. Germline V gives CDR1 MDHEN, CDR2 SYDVKM. The trim removed 7 bases at V and 5 bases at J, leaving 7 bases unmatched. The CDR3 sequence is 14 residues long. The DNA for the CDR3 is TGTGCCAGCATTCGGACAGGGTTTAACAATGAGCAGTTCTTC. This gives the protein CASIRTGFNNEQFF.

The J gene is TRBJ2-3, the V gene TRBV7-9; D might be TRBD2 (5 bases). V lost 1 base, J lost 4 bases, and 9 bases lay in between. The CDR3 loop spans 14 amino acids. Germline assignment: CDR1 SEHNR and CDR2 FQNEAQ (reference sequence). The CDR3 sequence: CASSLGAGSDTQYF. In DNA form, the CDR3 reads TGTGCCAGCAGCTTAGGTGCGGGCTCAGATACGCAGTATTTT.

The chain joins TRBV4-1 to TRBJ1-6, with 8 bases matching TRBD1. CDR1 is MGHRA, CDR2 YSYEKL, per germline. The CDR3 extends over 15 amino acids. V lost 1 base and J lost 7; bases outside the gene matches: 3. CDR3 DNA: TGCGCCAGCAGCCAAGGGACAGGGCAGAATTCACCCCTCCACTTT. The encoded protein is CASSQGTGQNSPLHF.

The V gene is TRBV10-3, the J gene TRBJ1-1; D ambiguous. Trimming pared 6 bases from V and 1 base from J, leaving 9 bases between. Germline lookup yields CDR1 ENHRY and CDR2 SYGVKD. The CDR3 is 13 amino acids. The CDR3 coding sequence is TGTGCCATCAGCGGGATTGCGAACACTGAAGCTTTCTTT. This translates into CAISGIANTEAFF.

The V call is TRBV6-5, the J call TRBJ2-5, with TRBD2 as a possible D gene (6 bases). CDR3 length: 15 amino acids. V was clipped by 1 base and J by 7 bases, with 16 bases between them. Looked up from germline, CDR1 is MNHEY and CDR2 is SVGAGI. CDR3: CASSYFGQWGVTQYF. As DNA, the CDR3 is TGTGCCAGCAGTTACTTCGGGCAGTGGGGGGTGACCCAGTACTTC.

This clone was counted a few times. J is TRBJ1-2 and V is TRBV5-6; D might be TRBD1 (5 bases). Germline CDR1 is SGHDT and CDR2 is YYEEEE. The CDR3 runs to 13 residues. The V and J ends lost 9 bases and 5 bases respectively, with 17 bases between them. The CDR3, as DNA: TGTGCCAAATACAGGCCCCATGGGTATGGCTACACCTTC. Translated, it gives CAKYRPHGYGYTF.

This chain uses TRBV6-1 with TRBJ2-7, with TRBD1 matching over 7 bases. This CDR3 region has 14 residues. Trimming removed 5 bases from V and 1 base from J; junction bases left unmatched: 5. CDR1 and CDR2 (germline): MNHNS, SASEGT. CDR3 protein: CASSPDRMSYEQYF. DNA of the CDR3: TGTGCCAGCAGTCCGGACAGGATGTCCTACGAGCAGTACTTC.

This chain's CDR3 is CASSQGQVGYNEQFF. DNA for the CDR3: TGTGCCAGCAGCCAAGGACAGGTTGGCTACAATGAGCAGTTCTTC. This sequence joins TRBV6-6 and TRBJ2-1, with TRBD1 matching 7 bases. Germline V lookup: CDR1 MNHNY, CDR2 SVGAGI (reference sequence). There are 15 residues in the CDR3. The J segment lost 3 bases and the V segment lost 6 bases, leaving 8 bases of the junction unmatched.

J is TRBJ2-3 and V is TRBV19, with TRBD2 matching over 7 bases. V was clipped by 5 bases and J by 3 bases; unmatched bases: 8. CDR1 LNHDA and CDR2 SQIVND come from the germline V gene (reference sequence). This CDR3 has 15 amino acids. CDR3 amino acids: CASSASGKLTDTQYF. CDR3 DNA: TGTGCCAGTAGTGCCAGCGGGAAATTAACAGATACGCAGTATTTT.

The J gene is TRBJ2-3, the V gene TRBV7-3; 8 bases fit TRBD2. Germline trimming cut 5 bases from V and 0 bases from J; bases unmatched to any gene: 16. Per the germline V gene, CDR1 is SGHTA and CDR2 is FQGTGA. The length of the CDR3 is 19 residues. The CDR3 DNA reads as TGTGCCAGCAGCAAACTAGCGGTTCAGATAGATAATAGCACAGATACGCAGTATTTT. As protein: CASSKLAVQIDNSTDTQYF.

CDR3 coding DNA: TGTGCCAGCAGCAGGACTAGCGGGGGCACAGATACGCAGTATTTT. This gives the protein CASSRTSGGTDTQYF. The V call is TRBV11-3, the J call TRBJ2-3, with 12 bases matching TRBD2. V was clipped by 5 bases and J by 1 base; unmatched bases: 1. The CDR3 consists of 15 residues. From germline, CDR1 is SGHNT and CDR2 YENEEA.

The genes are TRBV29-1 and TRBJ2-5; D call uncertain. Trimming removed 4 bases from V and 4 bases from J, with 7 bases in between. This CDR3 has 11 residues. CDR1 and CDR2 from the germline V gene are SQVTM and ANQGSEA. CDR3 in DNA: TGCAGCGTTGTCGTCGGAGAGACCCAGTACTTC. Translation gives CSVVVGETQYF.

The V and J genes are TRBV7-2 and TRBJ2-5, with D maybe TRBD1 (6 bases). The V gene lost 4 bases and the J gene lost 1 base, with 13 bases spanning the gap. The CDR3 sequence is 15 residues long. Germline V gives CDR1 SGHTA, CDR2 FQGNSA. CDR3 DNA: TGTGCCAGCAGCTCCAGGACAGTAAGCCAAGAGACCCAGTACTTC. It specifies CASSSRTVSQETQYF.

In its sample, this clone was seen once. V usage is TRBV5-4 and J usage is TRBJ2-1, with D tentatively TRBD1 (5 bases). The CDR3 loop spans 15 amino acids. Germline V lookup: CDR1 SGHNT, CDR2 YYREEE (reference sequence). Deletions cut 0 bases from V and 0 bases from J, with 7 bases between. The CDR3 protein is CASSLVQGSYNEQFF. The DNA for the CDR3 is TGTGCCAGCAGCTTGGTTCAGGGCTCCTACAATGAGCAGTTCTTC. The whole variable domain, filled in from reference TRBV5-4 and TRBJ2-1, reads ETGVTQSPTHLIKTRGQQVTLRCSSQSGHNTVSWYQQALGQGPQFIFQYYREEENGRGNFPPRFSGLQFPNYSSELNVNALELDDSALYLCASSLVQGSYNEQFFGPGTRLTVL.

This chain connects TRBV18 to TRBJ2-2; 11 bases line up with TRBD2. CDR3 size: 17 residues. The trim removed 5 bases at V and 5 bases at J, leaving 10 bases unmatched. In germline, CDR1 is KGHSH, CDR2 LQKENI. CDR3 sequence: CASSSFRVAGGTGELFF. CDR3 DNA sequence: TGTGCCAGCTCATCCTTCAGAGTAGCGGGAGGGACCGGGGAGCTGTTTTTT.